This TCR beta chain was obtained from a study of cytomegalovirus exposure and HLA in healthy donors. Study-wide findings and caveats: Researchers had no immune exposure information except CMV serostatus available. According to the study, around 150 TCR beta chains were cytomegalovirus-associated. 87-base-pair reads could not separate some V segments, including TRBV6-2 and TRBV6-3.

Donors counted as nominally healthy when sampled, yet unrecorded immune exposures were likely. PCR primers comprised 60 Vbeta and 13 Jbeta primers. TCRdb's copy holds only in-frame clones and misses some; the assay was immunoSEQ multiplex PCR. The ten top clones account for 2.5% to 3%, within a sample of 95,000 to 150,000 clones. Of note for this clone: Its cognate antigen is unknown.

Trimming pared 1 base from V and 4 bases from J, leaving 10 bases between. Germline V gene lookup returns CDR1 GTSNPN and CDR2 SVGIG (reference sequence). This CDR3 contains 13 residues. The chain recombines TRBV30 with TRBJ1-1; TRBD1 might be the D (6 bases). The sequencing sample was made of PBMCs. The clonotype was recovered from a man aged 30 to 45 in good health and CMV-seronegative. CDR3: CAWSGQGSTEAFF. CDR3 sequence (DNA): TGTGCCTGGAGTGGTCAGGGGAGCACTGAAGCTTTCTTT. The variable domain in full, with the rest retrieved from reference TRBV30 and TRBJ1-1, is SQTIHQWPATLVQPVGSPLSLECTVEGTSNPNLYWYRQAAGRGLQLLFYSVGIGQISSEVPQNLSASRPQDRQFILSSKKLLLSDSGFYLCAWSGQGSTEAFFGQGTRLTVV.